A single sample gave rise to the 20 T cell receptor beta chains below, sequenced in a study of CD4 T cells in relation to SARS-CoV-2 and coronaviruses. CD4+ T cells from unexposed donors were obtained before the COVID-19 pandemic (2011-2018). Sequencing used immunoSEQ multiplex PCR; TCRdb keeps in-frame clones, though not all of them. The profile covers nearly 70,000 clones, with 90% to 95% appearing a single time and approximately 0.25% taken by the ten largest. The sequenced sample was naive CD4+ T cells from PBMCs. Indicated subset: naive CD4+ T cells isolated by negative enrichment. The receptor source for this set is a human donor in good health.

This clone was found once. The V call is TRBV15, the J call TRBJ2-1; D unclear. Germline CDR1 is LNHNV and CDR2 is YYDKDF (reference sequence). V lost 3 bases to trimming and J lost 6 bases, with 12 bases between them. The CDR3 length is 14 residues. In DNA form, the CDR3 reads TGTGCCACCAGCAGCAGACCTAGTCCCAATGAGCAGTTCTTC. Its protein is CATSSRPSPNEQFF.

The rearrangement joins TRBV5-4 to TRBJ2-3, with TRBD2 identical over 14 bases. The ends lost 3 bases at V and 1 base at J; junction bases unmatched: 7. This CDR3 region has 18 residues. CDR1 is SGHNT, CDR2 YYREEE, per germline (reference sequence). The CDR3 here is CASSYRLAGGPGTDTQYF. The CDR3 nucleotides are TGTGCCAGCAGCTACAGACTAGCGGGAGGGCCGGGCACAGATACGCAGTATTTT.

The chain recombines TRBV7-9 with TRBJ2-5; 7 positions match TRBD1. CDR1 is SEHNR, CDR2 FQNEAQ, per germline (reference sequence). Germline trimming cut 4 bases from V and 2 bases from J; bases unmatched to any gene: 4. This CDR3 has 14 residues. CDR3 DNA sequence: TGTGCCAGCAGCTGGGGACAGAAACAAGAGACCCAGTACTTC. This sequence encodes CASSWGQKQETQYF. Using reference TRBV7-9 and TRBJ2-5 for the parts outside the CDR3, the full variable domain is DTGVSQNPRHKITKRGQNVTFRCDPISEHNRLYWYRQTLGQGPEFLTYFQNEAQLEKSRLLSDRFSAERPKGSFSTLEIQRTEQGDSAMYLCASSWGQKQETQYFGPGTRLLVL.

The V and J genes are TRBV5-1 and TRBJ1-5; 7 nucleotides agree with TRBD1. This CDR3 is built from 15 residues. Germline V gene data show CDR1 as SGHRS and CDR2 as YFSETQ. The junction had 5 bases not matched to a gene; V was cut back by 5 bases and J by 0 bases. This CDR3 is CASRWDSNSNQPQHF. CDR3 coding DNA: TGCGCCAGCAGATGGGACAGCAATAGCAATCAGCCCCAGCATTTT.

The CDR3 DNA sequence: TGTGCCAGCAGCCTAAGGACCTCCTATAATTCACCCCTCCACTTT. This encodes CASSLRTSYNSPLHF. The chain carries TRBV14 and TRBJ1-6; D gene unclear. The germline V and J ends were trimmed by 4 bases and 0 bases, with 7 bases remaining between them. The CDR3 sequence is 15 residues long. Germline lookup yields CDR1 SGHDN and CDR2 FVKESK.

The CDR3 reads CASSFHNPYEQYF. CDR3 in DNA: TGTGCCAGCAGTTTTCATAACCCCTACGAGCAGTACTTC. The chain links TRBV27 to TRBJ2-7, with D unclear. CDR1 is MNHEY, CDR2 SMNVEV, per germline (reference sequence). The CDR3 covers 13 residues. V was cut by 3 bases and J by 2 bases, with 8 bases left in between.

The rearrangement uses TRBV2 and TRBJ2-5; a weak D match, TRBD2 (6 bases). The CDR3 runs to 12 residues. Trimming shortened V by 7 bases and J by 6 bases, and 12 bases separated the two germline ends. Germline V gene sequence: CDR1 SNHLY, CDR2 FYNNEI. Written as DNA, the CDR3 is TGTGCCAGCACCGGGACTGGACAGACCCAGTACTTC. It yields the protein CASTGTGQTQYF.

J is TRBJ1-4 and V is TRBV14; D ambiguous. CDR1 SGHDN and CDR2 FVKESK come from the germline V gene. The CDR3 covers 14 residues. V was cut by 2 bases and J by 5 bases, with 9 bases left in between. In nucleotides, the CDR3 is TGTGCCAGCAGCCAAAACGGGAGGAATGAAAAACTGTTTTTT. Protein: CASSQNGRNEKLFF. The complete variable domain, with remaining parts taken from reference TRBV14 and TRBJ1-4, reads EAGVTQFPSHSVIEKGQTVTLRCDPISGHDNLYWYRRVMGKEIKFLLHFVKESKQDESGMPNNRFLAERTGGTYSTLKVQPAELEDSGVYFCASSQNGRNEKLFFGSGTQLSVL.

The rearrangement links TRBV10-2 to TRBJ2-5; weak D call: TRBD1 (7 bases). The CDR3 length is 14 residues. CDR1 and CDR2 from the germline V gene are WSHSY and SAAADI. V lost 8 bases and J 3 bases, leaving 16 bases between the germline ends. CDR3 DNA sequence: TGCGCCAGCTCCCAGGGGGGTTCGGAAGAGACCCAGTACTTC. It specifies CASSQGGSEETQYF.

The chain combines TRBV2 with TRBJ2-7, with TRBD1 as a possible D gene (6 bases). Germline lookup yields CDR1 SNHLY and CDR2 FYNNEI. Trimming took off 3 bases at V and 10 bases at J, with 13 bases between the two ends. The CDR3 runs to 12 residues. The CDR3 loop is CASSEGAGSQYF. The CDR3 DNA reads as TGTGCCAGCAGTGAGGGGGCCGGCAGTCAGTACTTC.

This clone has a handful of counts. The V gene is TRBV6-2 or TRBV6-3, the J gene TRBJ1-2; 7 nucleotides agree with TRBD1. The CDR3 contains 14 residues. Germline lookup yields CDR1 MNHEY and CDR2 SVGEGT. V shed 0 bases, J shed 3 bases, and the junction held 1 base outside the gene matches. The CDR3 loop reads CASSYSGGDYGYTF. The CDR3 coding sequence is TGTGCCAGCAGTTACTCAGGGGGCGACTATGGCTACACCTTC.

The J gene is TRBJ1-2, the V gene TRBV5-1, with 8 bases fitting TRBD1. The CDR3 runs to 15 residues. V shed 4 bases, J shed 8 bases, and the junction held 13 bases outside the gene matches. Germline V gene sequence: CDR1 SGHRS, CDR2 YFSETQ. DNA of the CDR3: TGCGCCAGCAGCCCGATGACAGGGGAGATGGGAGGCTACACCTTC. This encodes CASSPMTGEMGGYTF.

The J gene is TRBJ1-4, the V gene TRBV19, with TRBD1 identical over 8 bases. The germline V gene has CDR1 LNHDA and CDR2 SQIVND (reference sequence). V shed 8 bases, J shed 8 bases, and the junction held 7 bases outside the gene matches. The CDR3 has 13 residues. CDR3 DNA sequence: TGTGCCAGTGAGACAGGGGACACCGAAAAACTGTTTTTT. Amino acid sequence: CASETGDTEKLFF. Full variable domain (outside the CDR3, taken from reference TRBV19 and TRBJ1-4): DGGITQSPKYLFRKEGQNVTLSCEQNLNHDAMYWYRQDPGQGLRLIYYSQIVNDFQKGDIAEGYSVSREKKESFPLTVTSAQKNPTAFYLCASETGDTEKLFFGSGTQLSVL.

This clone was counted once. V is TRBV10-3 and J is TRBJ1-4; no reliable D call. The CDR3 extends over 15 amino acids. The germline V gene encodes CDR1 ENHRY and CDR2 SYGVKD. Trimming took off 0 bases at V and 6 bases at J, with 11 bases between the two ends. CDR3 region: CAISESPGSDEKLFF. In nucleotides, the CDR3 is TGTGCCATCAGTGAGTCTCCGGGGAGTGATGAAAAACTGTTTTTT.

The rearrangement uses TRBV27 and TRBJ1-1; D might be TRBD1 (5 bases). Trimming stripped 3 bases from V and 1 base from J, with 12 bases between. The CDR3 loop spans 15 amino acids. The V gene's germline CDR1 is MNHEY and CDR2 SMNVEV (reference sequence). CDR3 protein: CASSFNWGGNTEAFF. The CDR3, as DNA: TGTGCCAGCAGTTTTAATTGGGGCGGGAACACTGAAGCTTTCTTT.

In regard to this clone: Other DNA variants within this sample encode the same CDR3. This rearrangement joins TRBV6-5 to TRBJ1-1, with D possibly matching TRBD1 (5 bases). Trimming cost V 6 bases and J 2 bases, with 13 bases left between them. Germline assignment: CDR1 MNHEY and CDR2 SVGAGI. CDR3 length equals 14 residues. The CDR3 sequence: CASRAGTANTEAFF. CDR3 DNA sequence: TGTGCCAGCAGGGCCGGGACTGCTAACACTGAAGCTTTCTTT.

The chain is built from TRBV5-1 and TRBJ1-5, with D perhaps matching TRBD1 (5 bases). Germline values: CDR1 SGHRS, CDR2 YFSETQ. Deletions cut 6 bases from V and 0 bases from J, with 19 bases between. This CDR3 is 17 amino acids long. The CDR3 DNA follows: TGCGCCAGCACCCGAACCGGAGGGGTCGATAGCAATCAGCCCCAGCATTTT. Translating gives CASTRTGGVDSNQPQHF.

The V and J genes are TRBV29-1 and TRBJ1-5; 11 bases line up with TRBD1. This CDR3 has 13 amino acids. With 7 bases clipped from V and 5 bases from J, the junction kept 4 bases outside the gene matches. Germline lookup yields CDR1 SQVTM and CDR2 ANQGSEA. The DNA for the CDR3 is TGCAGCGCAGGACAGGGGGCATATCAGCCCCAGCATTTT. As protein: CSAGQGAYQPQHF.

This clone was recorded only once. The chain carries TRBV2 and TRBJ2-6; a possible D gene is TRBD2 (5 bases). This CDR3 has 16 residues. Germline lookup yields CDR1 SNHLY and CDR2 FYNNEI. The V and J ends lost 3 bases and 2 bases respectively, with 11 bases between them. CDR3 sequence: CASSEIRGAGANVLTF. The CDR3 region has the DNA TGTGCCAGCAGTGAGATACGGGGAGCTGGGGCCAACGTCCTGACTTTC. Filled out from reference TRBV2 and TRBJ2-6, the complete variable domain reads EPEVTQTPSHQVTQMGQEVILRCVPISNHLYFYWYRQILGQKVEFLVSFYNNEISEKSEIFDDQFSVERPDGSNFTLKIRSTKLEDSAMYFCASSEIRGAGANVLTFGAGSRLTVL.

The chain carries TRBV19 and TRBJ2-5; the D gene is possibly TRBD2 (5 bases). With 7 bases removed from V and 5 bases from J, the gap between germline ends came to 14 bases. Germline lookup yields CDR1 LNHDA and CDR2 SQIVND (reference sequence). The CDR3 spans 13 residues. In DNA, the CDR3 is TGTGCCAGTAACTCTCGCGGGTCGGAGACCCAGTACTTC. Its protein is CASNSRGSETQYF.